This T cell receptor (beta chain) was identified during a study of shared clonotypes between healthy human individuals. Study-wide context: Contributing individuals were a couple of females and a few males aged 18 to 49. CD4 naive and memory got three plates each, CD8 naive two, CD8 memory one.

CDR3 length: 12 residues. V lost 6 bases to trimming and J lost 8 bases, with 8 bases between them. The germline V gene encodes CDR1 ENHRY and CDR2 SYGVKD. The method was immunoSEQ multiplex PCR; TCRdb's version includes in-frame clones alone and lacks a portion of them. Here the sample spans 650,000 to 700,000 clones, about 92% being singletons. The sequence was collected from a man between 18 and 29 years old in good health. Some clones in this sample may be carry-over from other donors' samples. The material sequenced was memory CD8+ T cells from PBMCs. Subset defined: CD45RO+ cells pooled with CCR7-negative TemRA cells. The chain carries TRBV10-3 and TRBJ1-6; D gene ambiguous. The CDR3, as DNA: TGTGCCATCAGATCAGGAGATTCACCCCTCCACTTT. Encoded protein: CAIRSGDSPLHF.